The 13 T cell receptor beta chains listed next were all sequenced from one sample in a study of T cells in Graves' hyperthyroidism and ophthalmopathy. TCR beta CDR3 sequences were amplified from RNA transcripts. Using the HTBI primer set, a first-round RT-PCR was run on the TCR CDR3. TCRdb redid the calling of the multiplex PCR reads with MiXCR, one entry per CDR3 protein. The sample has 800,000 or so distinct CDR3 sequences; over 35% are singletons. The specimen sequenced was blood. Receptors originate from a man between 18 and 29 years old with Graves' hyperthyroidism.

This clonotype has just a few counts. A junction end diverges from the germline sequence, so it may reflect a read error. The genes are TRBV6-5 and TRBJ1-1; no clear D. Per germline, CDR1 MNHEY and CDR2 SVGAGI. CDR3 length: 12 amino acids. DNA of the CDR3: TGTGCCAGCAGTTACGCGAACACTGATGCTTTCTTT. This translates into CASSYANTDAFF.

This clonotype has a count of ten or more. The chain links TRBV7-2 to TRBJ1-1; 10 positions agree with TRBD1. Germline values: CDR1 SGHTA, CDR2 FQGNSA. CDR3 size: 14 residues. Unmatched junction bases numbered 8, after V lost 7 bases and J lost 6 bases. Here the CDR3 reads CASKGDRGIPEAFF. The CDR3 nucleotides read TGTGCCAGCAAAGGGGACAGGGGAATTCCTGAAGCTTTCTTT.

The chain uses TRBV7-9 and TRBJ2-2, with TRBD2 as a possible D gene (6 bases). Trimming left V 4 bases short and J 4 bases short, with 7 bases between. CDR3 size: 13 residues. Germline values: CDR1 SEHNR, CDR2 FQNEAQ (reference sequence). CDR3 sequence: CASSSTSTGELFF. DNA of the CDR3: TGTGCCAGCAGCTCGACTAGCACCGGGGAGCTGTTTTTT.

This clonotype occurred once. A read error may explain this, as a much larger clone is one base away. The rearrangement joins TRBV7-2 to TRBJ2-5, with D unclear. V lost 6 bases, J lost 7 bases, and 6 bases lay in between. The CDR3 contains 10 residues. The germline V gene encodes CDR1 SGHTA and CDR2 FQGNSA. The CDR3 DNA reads TGTGCCAGCAGGGCCGGGACCCAGTACTTC. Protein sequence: CASRAGTQYF.

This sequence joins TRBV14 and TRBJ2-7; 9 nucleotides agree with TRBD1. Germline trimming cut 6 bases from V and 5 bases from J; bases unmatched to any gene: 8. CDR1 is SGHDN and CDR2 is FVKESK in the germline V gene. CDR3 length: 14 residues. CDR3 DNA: TGTGCCAGCAGTCGGGGACAGGGTATCGACGAGCAGTACTTC. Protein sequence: CASSRGQGIDEQYF. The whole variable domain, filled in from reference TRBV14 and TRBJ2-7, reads EAGVTQFPSHSVIEKGQTVTLRCDPISGHDNLYWYRRVMGKEIKFLLHFVKESKQDESGMPNNRFLAERTGGTYSTLKVQPAELEDSGVYFCASSRGQGIDEQYFGPGTRLTVT.

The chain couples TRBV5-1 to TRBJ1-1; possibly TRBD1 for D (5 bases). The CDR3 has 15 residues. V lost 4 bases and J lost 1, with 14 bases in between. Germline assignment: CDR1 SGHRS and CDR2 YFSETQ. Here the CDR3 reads CASSRGSTGNTEAFF. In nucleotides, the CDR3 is TGCGCCAGCAGCCGAGGAAGTACAGGGAACACTGAAGCTTTCTTT.

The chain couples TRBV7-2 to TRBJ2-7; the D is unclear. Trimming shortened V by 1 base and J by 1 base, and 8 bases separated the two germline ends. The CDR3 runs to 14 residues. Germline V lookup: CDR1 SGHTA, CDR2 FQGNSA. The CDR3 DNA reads TGTGCCAGCAGCTTAGACTATACGTCCTACGAGCAGTACTTC. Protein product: CASSLDYTSYEQYF.

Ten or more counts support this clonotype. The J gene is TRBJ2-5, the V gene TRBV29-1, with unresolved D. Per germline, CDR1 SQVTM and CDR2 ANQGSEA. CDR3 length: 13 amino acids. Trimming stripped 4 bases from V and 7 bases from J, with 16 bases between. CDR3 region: CSVVPLVSGTQYF. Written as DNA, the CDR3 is TGCAGCGTTGTCCCCCTCGTCTCGGGGACCCAGTACTTC.

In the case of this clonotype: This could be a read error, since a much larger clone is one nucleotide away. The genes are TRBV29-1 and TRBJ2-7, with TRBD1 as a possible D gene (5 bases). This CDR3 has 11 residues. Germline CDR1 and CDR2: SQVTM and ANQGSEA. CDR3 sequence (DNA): TGCAGCGTTGGGACATACTACGAGCTGTACTTC. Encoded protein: CSVGTYYELYF.

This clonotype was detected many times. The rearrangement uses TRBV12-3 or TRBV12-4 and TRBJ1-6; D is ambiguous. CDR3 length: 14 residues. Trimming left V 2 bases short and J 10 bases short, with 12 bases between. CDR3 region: CASSLSGSFSPLHF. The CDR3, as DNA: TGTGCCAGCAGTTTATCAGGATCGTTCTCACCCCTCCACTTT.

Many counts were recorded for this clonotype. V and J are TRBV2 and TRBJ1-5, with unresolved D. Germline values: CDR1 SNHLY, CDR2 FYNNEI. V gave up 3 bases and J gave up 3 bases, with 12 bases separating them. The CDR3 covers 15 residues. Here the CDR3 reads CASSDGQAANQPQHF. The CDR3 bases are TGTGCCAGCAGTGACGGGCAGGCTGCCAATCAGCCCCAGCATTTT.

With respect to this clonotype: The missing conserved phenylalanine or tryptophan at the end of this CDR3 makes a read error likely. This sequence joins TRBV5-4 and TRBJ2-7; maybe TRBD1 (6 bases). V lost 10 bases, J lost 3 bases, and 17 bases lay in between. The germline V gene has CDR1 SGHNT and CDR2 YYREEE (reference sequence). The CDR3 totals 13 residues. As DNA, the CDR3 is TGTGCCGCACACAGGGAAGGAAGCTACGAGCAGTACCTC. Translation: CAAHREGSYEQYL.

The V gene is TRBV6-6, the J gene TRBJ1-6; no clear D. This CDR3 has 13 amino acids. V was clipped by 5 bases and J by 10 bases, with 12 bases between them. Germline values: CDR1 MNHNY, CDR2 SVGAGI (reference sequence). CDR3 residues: CASSEVNRSPLHF. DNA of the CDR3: TGTGCCAGCAGTGAGGTCAATCGCTCACCCCTCCACTTT.